Here is one T cell receptor beta chain with its context. The target antigen is unknown. Data came from immunoSEQ multiplex PCR; TCRdb stores just in-frame clones and leaves some out. Among about 71,000 clones listed, over 80% were seen once. This entry is derived from a study of OX40 agonist ivuxolimab in advanced cancers. Study-level results: In general, CD8+ T cells held more expanded clones than CD4+ did, on average.

CDR3 length equals 16 residues. From germline, CDR1 is LNHDA and CDR2 SQIVND (reference sequence). V dropped 6 bases and J dropped 0; count of bases not matched to a gene: 8. V usage is TRBV19 and J usage is TRBJ1-5; 7 positions agree with TRBD1. Sequences were derived from CD4+ or CD8+ T cells sorted from blood, sampled in a trial of the OX40 agonist ivuxolimab. This receptor was identified in an adult with an advanced solid tumor such as melanoma, head and neck, liver or kidney cancer. CDR3 protein: CASRNDRADSNQPQHF. In nucleotides, the CDR3 is TGTGCCAGTAGGAATGACAGGGCCGATAGCAATCAGCCCCAGCATTTT.